The text below deals with one TCR beta chain. This entry comes from a study of CD8+ T cells in alopecia areata. This CDR3 spans 12 amino acids. Trimming removed 6 bases at V and 6 bases at J, with 12 bases between. Germline V gene sequence: CDR1 MNHNS, CDR2 SASEGT. Treatment meaning: oral pan-JAK inhibitor, 5-10 mg twice daily. Extracted RNA was reverse transcribed into cDNA, the sequencing template. Some clones are missing from TCRdb's copy, which holds only in-frame ones; the method was immunoSEQ multiplex PCR. In the table there are some 130,000 clones, more than 45% of which are singletons. J is TRBJ2-7 and V is TRBV6-1; tentatively, D is TRBD2 (6 bases). The origin of this receptor is a human donor with alopecia areata. Specimen: CD4+ T cells sorted from blood, collected at week 4, from a patient treated with tofacitinib. The chain's CDR3 is CASSATGGEQYF. CDR3 DNA: TGTGCCAGCAGCGCGACCGGGGGCGAGCAGTACTTC.